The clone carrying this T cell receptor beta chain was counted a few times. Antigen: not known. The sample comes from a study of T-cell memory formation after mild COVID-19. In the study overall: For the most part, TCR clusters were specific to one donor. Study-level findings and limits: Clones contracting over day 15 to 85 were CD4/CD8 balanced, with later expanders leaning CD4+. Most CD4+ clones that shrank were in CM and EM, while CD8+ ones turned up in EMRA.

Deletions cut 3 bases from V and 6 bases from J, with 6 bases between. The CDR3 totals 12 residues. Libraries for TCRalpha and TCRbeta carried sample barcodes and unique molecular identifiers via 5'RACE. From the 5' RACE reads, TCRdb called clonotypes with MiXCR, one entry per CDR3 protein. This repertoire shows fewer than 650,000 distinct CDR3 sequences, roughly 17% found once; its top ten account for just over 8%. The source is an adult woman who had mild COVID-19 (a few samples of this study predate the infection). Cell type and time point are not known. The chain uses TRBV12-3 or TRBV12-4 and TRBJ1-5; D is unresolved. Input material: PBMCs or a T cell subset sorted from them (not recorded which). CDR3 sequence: CASSLWSQPQHF. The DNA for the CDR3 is TGTGCCAGCAGTTTGTGGAGTCAGCCCCAGCATTTT.